A single sample is the source of the 3 T cell receptor beta chains below, sequenced in a study of vaccination and CD4 T cells after COVID-19. As for treatment: approximately 9-day PBMC culture with coronavirus spike peptide pools or control peptides (ViraFEST assay). An Oncomine TCR Beta short-read assay was used to sequence the DNA from cultured CD4+ T cells. TCRdb called the PCR reads again in MiXCR, with one record for every CDR3 protein. The sample consists of about 11,000 distinct CDR3 sequences, about 41% of them appearing once. These TCRs are of unknown antigen specificity. This sample comprised CD4+ T cells from blood, cultured in vitro, obtained after SARS-CoV-2 vaccination. The receptor source for this set is a human donor who had recovered from COVID-19.

The chain couples TRBV7-9 to TRBJ1-4; 7 bases line up with TRBD1. The germline CDR1 and CDR2 sequences are SEHNR and FQNEAQ (reference sequence). Unmatched junction bases numbered 11, after V lost 5 bases and J lost 5 bases. The CDR3 length is 16 residues. The CDR3 nucleotides are TGTGCCAGCAGCCCGACCCGACAGGGCTCCAATGAAAAACTGTTTTTT. It codes for CASSPTRQGSNEKLFF.

V is TRBV9 and J is TRBJ1-1; a possible D gene is TRBD1 (6 bases). Germline CDR1 and CDR2: SGDLS and YYNGEE. V was clipped by 5 bases and J by 1 base, with 12 bases between them. The length of the CDR3 is 14 residues. DNA of the CDR3: TGTGCCAGCAGTCCCCTACAGGGGAACACTGAAGCTTTCTTT. This gives the protein CASSPLQGNTEAFF.

This clonotype has just a few counts. This chain joins TRBV14 and TRBJ2-7; weak D call: TRBD1 (7 bases). The V gene lost 5 bases and the J gene lost 3 bases, with 17 bases spanning the gap. CDR3 length: 15 residues. CDR1 and CDR2 (germline): SGHDN, FVKESK. CDR3 residues: CASSDRGQGGYEQYF. The DNA of the CDR3 is TGTGCCAGCAGCGACCGAGGGCAGGGGGGCTACGAGCAGTACTTC.